This T cell receptor (beta chain) derives from a study of radiation and T cells in renal cell carcinoma. General study points: Irradiated tumors had higher TCR clonality than control tumors. Compared with controls, irradiated tumors had more, larger dominant CDR3 motifs. Intratumoral heterogeneity was not captured in these approximately 1 g regions.

As concerns this clone: The antigen is not known.

The data were produced by immunoSEQ multiplex PCR, yet TCRdb's version contains in-frame clones alone and is incomplete. Found here are about 18,000 clones, about 60% of them singletons; the top ten hold 30% to 35%. Treatment specified: treatment-naive control, cytoreductive nephrectomy. Controls included a few female and roughly 12 male donors, resected 2011 to 2014. Per germline, CDR1 SGHRS and CDR2 YFSETQ. V dropped 4 bases and J dropped 2 bases, with 15 bases sitting between them. CDR3 length: 15 residues. Sample: tumor tissue, taken from a patient whose treatment was nephrectomy without radiotherapy. The gene calls are TRBV5-1 and TRBJ2-5, with D maybe TRBD1 (5 bases). The clonotype was recovered from a man aged 45-65 years with renal cell carcinoma. The CDR3 region has the DNA TGCGCCAGCAGCGCCCTACAGGCGGATCAAGAGACCCAGTACTTC. It is translated as CASSALQADQETQYF.